A selection of T cell receptor beta chains follows, all from one sample in a study of spatial heterogeneity in lung cancer. TCRdb processed the 5' RACE reads anew with MiXCR; each CDR3 protein has one entry. Of 9,500 or so distinct CDR3 sequences detected, roughly an eighth appear once; the ten largest clones hold more than 13%. The sequencing here drew on lung tumor tissue, taken at surgery. These receptors all stem from a male donor with early-stage non-small cell lung cancer. Both conserved end residues are part of each CDR3. The D gene is left open where the match is weak. Clone size is given for some rows only: seen once, a few or many times, or a class if the clone is expanded.

V gene,J gene,clone size,D gene,CDR3 protein,CDR3 DNA
TRBV12-3/TRBV12-4,TRBJ1-1,many,-,CASSLWENTEAFF,TGTGCCAGCAGTTTATGGGAGAACACTGAAGCTTTCTTT
TRBV28,TRBJ2-1,many,TRBD2,CASRRTSGSSSYNEQFF,TGTGCCAGCAGACGGACTAGCGGGAGTAGTTCCTACAATGAGCAGTTCTTC
TRBV27,TRBJ2-7,many,TRBD2,CASTRLAGNYEQYF,TGTGCCAGCACCCGACTAGCGGGAAACTACGAGCAGTACTTC
TRBV7-6,TRBJ2-1,-,-,CASSPVVWGTSEQFF,TGTGCCAGCAGCCCCGTCGTGTGGGGCACTAGTGAGCAGTTCTTC
TRBV5-4,TRBJ2-2,many,TRBD2,CASSLGAPSGRSNTGELFF,TGTGCCAGCAGCTTGGGGGCTCCTAGCGGGAGATCGAACACCGGGGAGCTGTTTTTT
TRBV14,TRBJ1-4,many,-,CASSQFLRGKLFF,TGTGCCAGCAGCCAATTTCTGAGGGGGAAACTGTTTTTT
TRBV7-9,TRBJ2-3,many,-,CASSLVEMSGTDTQYF,TGTGCCAGCAGCTTAGTAGAAATGAGCGGCACAGATACGCAGTATTTT
TRBV7-2,TRBJ2-1,medium-sized,-,CASSLERGGNEQFF,TGTGCCAGCAGCTTAGAACGGGGCGGCAATGAGCAGTTCTTC
TRBV19,TRBJ2-1,many,-,CASSIAPGYEQFF,TGTGCCAGTAGTATAGCCCCGGGCTATGAGCAGTTCTTC
TRBV20-1,TRBJ2-1,many,-,CSARDQLQSGKGFYNEQFF,TGCAGTGCTAGAGATCAACTCCAATCAGGGAAGGGCTTCTACAATGAGCAGTTCTTC
TRBV19,TRBJ1-5,many,-,CASRASHQPQHF,TGTGCCAGCCGGGCCTCGCATCAGCCCCAGCATTTT
TRBV6-5,TRBJ2-1,many,-,CASNTRVTNEQFF,TGTGCCAGCAACACGCGGGTCACAAATGAGCAGTTCTTC
TRBV19,TRBJ2-3,many,TRBD1,CASSTRTTGGAPDTQYF,TGTGCCAGTAGTACCCGAACGACAGGGGGCGCCCCAGATACGCAGTATTTT
TRBV6-1,TRBJ2-5,-,-,CASTAGRETETQYF,TGTGCCAGCACGGCCGGCCGAGAGACAGAGACCCAGTACTTC
TRBV5-1,TRBJ2-2,many,-,CASSLAPSGLATGELFF,TGCGCCAGCAGCTTGGCTCCGTCAGGGCTGGCCACCGGGGAGCTGTTTTTT
TRBV6-1,TRBJ1-1,-,-,CASSLSGFGTEAFF,TGTGCCAGCAGCTTATCGGGATTCGGCACTGAAGCTTTCTTT
TRBV12-3/TRBV12-4,TRBJ1-2,-,-,CASSFLQGDGYTF,TGTGCCAGCAGTTTCTTACAAGGGGATGGCTACACCTTC
TRBV7-2,TRBJ2-3,many,-,CASSSRRVGTDTQYF,TGTGCCAGCAGCTCCCGCCGAGTTGGCACAGATACGCAGTATTTT
TRBV12-3/TRBV12-4,TRBJ2-1,-,TRBD1,CASSPDREGQFF,TGTGCCAGCAGTCCTGACAGGGAAGGGCAGTTCTTC
TRBV20-1,TRBJ1-5,many,TRBD1,CSASRTGGSDQPQHF,TGCAGTGCTAGCCGGACAGGGGGCAGCGATCAGCCCCAGCATTTT
TRBV5-1,TRBJ2-5,-,-,CASSLDRDSSKETQYF,TGCGCCAGCAGCTTGGACCGGGACTCGAGTAAAGAGACCCAGTACTTC
TRBV5-4,TRBJ2-5,medium-sized,TRBD1,CASSRGGGEKETQYF,TGTGCCAGCAGCCGAGGGGGCGGCGAGAAAGAGACCCAGTACTTC
TRBV6-6,TRBJ1-3,many,-,CASRKRTESSGNTIYF,TGTGCCAGCAGAAAGAGGACGGAGAGCTCTGGAAACACCATATATTTT
TRBV27,TRBJ1-1,many,-,CASSARVGGDTEAFF,TGTGCCAGCAGTGCCCGCGTAGGAGGGGACACTGAAGCTTTCTTT
TRBV13,TRBJ2-5,medium-sized,-,CASSVRDFQETQYF,TGTGCCAGCAGCGTCCGGGACTTCCAAGAGACCCAGTACTTC
TRBV30,TRBJ2-7,many,-,CAWTDGSYEQYF,TGTGCCTGGACGGACGGTTCCTACGAGCAGTACTTC
TRBV20-1,TRBJ2-3,medium-sized,-,CSASYSTDTQYF,TGCAGTGCCTCCTATAGCACAGATACGCAGTATTTT
TRBV7-9,TRBJ1-1,many,-,CASRRKRDTEAFF,TGTGCCAGCAGGCGGAAGAGGGACACTGAAGCTTTCTTT
TRBV20-1,TRBJ2-7,many,TRBD1,CSARTRDSPYEQYF,TGCAGTGCTAGAACCAGGGACAGCCCCTACGAGCAGTACTTC
TRBV7-2,TRBJ2-3,once,TRBD1,CASSWDRGPDTQYF,TGTGCCAGCAGCTGGGACAGGGGTCCAGATACGCAGTATTTT
TRBV5-1,TRBJ2-2,-,TRBD1,CASGSDRGGTGELFF,TGCGCCAGCGGATCAGACAGGGGCGGCACCGGGGAGCTGTTTTTT
TRBV5-1,TRBJ2-3,many,TRBD2,CASSLAGGPADTQYF,TGCGCCAGCAGCCTAGCGGGAGGGCCCGCAGATACGCAGTATTTT
TRBV20-1,TRBJ1-4,-,-,CSARGAAGEKLFF,TGCAGTGCTAGAGGGGCTGCTGGGGAAAAACTGTTTTTT
TRBV5-1,TRBJ2-7,many,-,CASSPAAGTGSYEQYF,TGCGCCAGCAGCCCGGCTGCCGGGACGGGATCCTACGAGCAGTACTTC
TRBV11-3,TRBJ2-5,medium-sized,-,CASSLDIQETQYF,TGTGCCAGCAGCTTAGATATCCAAGAGACCCAGTACTTC
TRBV7-2,TRBJ2-5,-,TRBD2,CASSLGLAGKETQYF,TGTGCCAGCAGCTTAGGACTAGCGGGGAAAGAGACCCAGTACTTC
TRBV27,TRBJ2-1,many,TRBD2,CASRRTSGSFESYNEQFF,TGTGCCAGCAGGCGGACTAGCGGGAGCTTCGAGTCCTACAATGAGCAGTTCTTC
TRBV28,TRBJ2-3,few,-,CASSFVAGTDTQYF,TGTGCCAGCAGTTTTGTGGCAGGCACAGATACGCAGTATTTT
TRBV27,TRBJ2-7,medium-sized,-,CASAPQGPYEQYF,TGTGCCAGCGCGCCCCAGGGTCCCTACGAGCAGTACTTC
TRBV12-3/TRBV12-4,TRBJ2-3,-,-,CASSSGITTDTQYF,TGTGCCAGCAGCTCCGGGATTACCACAGATACGCAGTATTTT
TRBV11-2,TRBJ1-4,many,-,CASSLVGSITTNEKLFF,TGTGCCAGCAGCTTAGTGGGGAGCATTACAACTAATGAAAAACTGTTTTTT
TRBV18,TRBJ2-3,many,-,CASSPLNAGSSMDTQYF,TGTGCCAGCTCACCACTCAACGCGGGGTCCAGCATGGATACGCAGTATTTT
TRBV20-1,TRBJ2-7,many,-,CSASIGYEQYF,TGCAGTGCTAGTATTGGCTACGAGCAGTACTTC
TRBV7-9,TRBJ2-3,many,-,CASTPRTDTDTQYF,TGTGCCAGCACTCCTCGGACAGACACAGATACGCAGTATTTT
TRBV7-6,TRBJ2-5,many,-,CASSFGPKNPETQYF,TGTGCCAGCAGCTTTGGCCCTAAAAACCCGGAGACCCAGTACTTC
TRBV20-1,TRBJ2-2,many,-,CSASEGGELFF,TGCAGTGCTTCCGAGGGCGGGGAGCTGTTTTTT
TRBV11-3,TRBJ2-7,many,TRBD1,CASRSTGIYEQYF,TGTGCCAGCAGATCGACAGGGATCTACGAGCAGTACTTC
TRBV2,TRBJ2-5,many,-,CASRKTGSNSRGETQYF,TGTGCCAGCAGGAAAACTGGATCAAACAGCAGAGGAGAGACCCAGTACTTC
TRBV20-1,TRBJ2-5,many,TRBD2,CSGLSGRGQETQYF,TGCAGTGGCCTTAGCGGGAGGGGGCAAGAGACCCAGTACTTC
TRBV12-3/TRBV12-4,TRBJ2-7,many,TRBD2,CASRRLAGVEYF,TGTGCCAGCAGGAGACTAGCGGGGGTCGAGTACTTC
TRBV6-5,TRBJ2-3,many,-,CASSYLPADTQYF,TGTGCCAGCAGTTACCTTCCTGCAGATACGCAGTATTTT
TRBV6-1,TRBJ1-1,-,-,CASSEDLTRGDTEAFF,TGTGCCAGCAGTGAGGATCTTACAAGGGGAGACACTGAAGCTTTCTTT